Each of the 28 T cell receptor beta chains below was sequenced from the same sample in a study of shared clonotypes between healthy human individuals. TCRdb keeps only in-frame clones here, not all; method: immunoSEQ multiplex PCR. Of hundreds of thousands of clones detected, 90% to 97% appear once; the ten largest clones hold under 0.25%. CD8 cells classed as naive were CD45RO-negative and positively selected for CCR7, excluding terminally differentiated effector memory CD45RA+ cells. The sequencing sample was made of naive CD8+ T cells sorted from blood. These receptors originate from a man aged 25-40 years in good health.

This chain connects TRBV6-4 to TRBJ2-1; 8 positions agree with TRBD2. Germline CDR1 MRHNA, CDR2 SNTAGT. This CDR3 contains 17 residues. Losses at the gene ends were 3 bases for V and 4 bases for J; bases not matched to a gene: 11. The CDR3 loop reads CASSEAPTSDFYNEQFF. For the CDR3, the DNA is TGTGCCAGCAGTGAAGCCCCGACTAGCGACTTTTACAATGAGCAGTTCTTC.

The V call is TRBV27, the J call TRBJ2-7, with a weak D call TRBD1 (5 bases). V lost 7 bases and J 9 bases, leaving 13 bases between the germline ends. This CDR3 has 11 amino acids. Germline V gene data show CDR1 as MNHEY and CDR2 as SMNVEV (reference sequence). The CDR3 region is CASKSGFGQYF. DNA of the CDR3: TGTGCCAGCAAATCAGGGTTCGGGCAGTACTTC.

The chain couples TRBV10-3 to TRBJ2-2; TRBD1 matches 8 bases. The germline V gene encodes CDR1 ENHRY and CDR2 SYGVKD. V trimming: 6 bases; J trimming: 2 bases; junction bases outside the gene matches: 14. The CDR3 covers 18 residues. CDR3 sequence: CAIRTPPGQETNTGELFF. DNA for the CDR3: TGTGCCATCAGGACCCCTCCGGGACAGGAAACTAACACCGGGGAGCTGTTTTTT.

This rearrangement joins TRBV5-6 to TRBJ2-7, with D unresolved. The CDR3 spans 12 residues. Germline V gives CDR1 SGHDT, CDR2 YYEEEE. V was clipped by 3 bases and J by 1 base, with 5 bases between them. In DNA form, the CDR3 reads TGTGCCAGCAGCTCAGTGTCCTACGAGCAGTACTTC. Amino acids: CASSSVSYEQYF.

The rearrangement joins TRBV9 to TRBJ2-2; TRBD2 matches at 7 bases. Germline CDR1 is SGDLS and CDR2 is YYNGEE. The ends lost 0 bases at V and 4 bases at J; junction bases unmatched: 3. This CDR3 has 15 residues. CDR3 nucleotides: TGTGCCAGCAGCGTAGAGGGCGGGGGCACCGGGGAGCTGTTTTTT. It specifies CASSVEGGGTGELFF.

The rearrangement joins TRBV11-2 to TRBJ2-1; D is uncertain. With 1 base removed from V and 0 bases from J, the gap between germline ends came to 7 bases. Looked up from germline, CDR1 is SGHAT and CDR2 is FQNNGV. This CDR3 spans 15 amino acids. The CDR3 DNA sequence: TGTGCCAGCAGCTTAGTTTCAAGCTCCTACAATGAGCAGTTCTTC. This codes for CASSLVSSSYNEQFF.

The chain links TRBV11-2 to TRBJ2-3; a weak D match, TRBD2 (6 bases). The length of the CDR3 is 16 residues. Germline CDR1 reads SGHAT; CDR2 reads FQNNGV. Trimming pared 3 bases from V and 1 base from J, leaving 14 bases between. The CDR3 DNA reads TGTGCCAGCAGCTTTTCGTCGGGAGAACGCACAGATACGCAGTATTTT. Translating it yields CASSFSSGERTDTQYF. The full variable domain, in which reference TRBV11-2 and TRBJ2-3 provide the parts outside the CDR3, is EAGVAQSPRYKIIEKRQSVAFWCNPISGHATLYWYQQILGQGPKLLIQFQNNGVVDDSQLPKDRFSAERLKGVDSTLKIQPAKLEDSAVYLCASSFSSGERTDTQYFGPGTRLTVL.

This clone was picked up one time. The chain's CDR3 is CASSLEQAVEDTEAFF. CDR3 nucleotides: TGCGCCAGCAGCTTGGAACAGGCCGTGGAGGACACTGAAGCTTTCTTT. The genes are TRBV5-1 and TRBJ1-1; D is possibly TRBD1 (5 bases). The CDR3 has 16 amino acids. The germline CDR1 and CDR2 sequences are SGHRS and YFSETQ. The V gene lost 0 bases and the J gene lost 3 bases, with 15 bases spanning the gap. The complete variable domain, with remaining parts taken from reference TRBV5-1 and TRBJ1-1, reads KAGVTQTPRYLIKTRGQQVTLSCSPISGHRSVSWYQQTPGQGLQFLFEYFSETQRNKGNFPGRFSGRQFSNSRSEMNVSTLELGDSALYLCASSLEQAVEDTEAFFGQGTRLTVV.

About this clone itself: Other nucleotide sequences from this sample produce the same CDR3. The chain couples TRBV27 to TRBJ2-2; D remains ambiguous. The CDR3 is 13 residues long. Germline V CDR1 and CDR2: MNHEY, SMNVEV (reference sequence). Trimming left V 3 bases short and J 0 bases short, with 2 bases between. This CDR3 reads CASSFSNTGELFF. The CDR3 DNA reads TGTGCCAGCAGTTTTTCGAACACCGGGGAGCTGTTTTTT.

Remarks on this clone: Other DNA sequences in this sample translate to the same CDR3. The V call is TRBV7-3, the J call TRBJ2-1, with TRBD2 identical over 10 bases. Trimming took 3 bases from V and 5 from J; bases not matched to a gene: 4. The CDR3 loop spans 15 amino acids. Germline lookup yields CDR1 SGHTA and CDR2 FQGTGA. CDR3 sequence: CASSLTGLANNEQFF. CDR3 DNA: TGTGCCAGCAGCTTGACGGGACTAGCGAACAATGAGCAGTTCTTC.

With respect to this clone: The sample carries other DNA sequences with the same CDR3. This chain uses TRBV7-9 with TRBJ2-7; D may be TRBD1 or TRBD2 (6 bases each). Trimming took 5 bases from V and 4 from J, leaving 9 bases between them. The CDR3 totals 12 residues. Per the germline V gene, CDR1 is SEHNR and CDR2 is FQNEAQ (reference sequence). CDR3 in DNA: TGTGCCAGCAGCGTAGGGGGGTACGAGCAGTACTTC. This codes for CASSVGGYEQYF. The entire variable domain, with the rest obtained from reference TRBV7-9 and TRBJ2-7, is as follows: DTGVSQNPRHKITKRGQNVTFRCDPISEHNRLYWYRQTLGQGPEFLTYFQNEAQLEKSRLLSDRFSAERPKGSFSTLEIQRTEQGDSAMYLCASSVGGYEQYFGPGTRLTVT.

CDR3 DNA sequence: TGTGCCAGCAGCTTACCTGAGGAACCCACAGATACGCAGTATTTT. Translated: CASSLPEEPTDTQYF. This chain joins TRBV7-9 and TRBJ2-3; D is ambiguous. The V gene lost 2 bases and the J gene lost 2 bases, with 11 bases spanning the gap. The CDR3 contains 15 residues. The germline gives CDR1 SEHNR, CDR2 FQNEAQ (reference sequence).

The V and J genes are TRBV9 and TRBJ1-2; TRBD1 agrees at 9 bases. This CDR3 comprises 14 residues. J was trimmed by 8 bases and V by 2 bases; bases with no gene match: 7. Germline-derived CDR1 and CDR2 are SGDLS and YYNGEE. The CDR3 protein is CASSVRTGAEGYTF. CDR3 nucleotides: TGTGCCAGCAGCGTCCGGACAGGGGCAGAAGGCTACACCTTC.

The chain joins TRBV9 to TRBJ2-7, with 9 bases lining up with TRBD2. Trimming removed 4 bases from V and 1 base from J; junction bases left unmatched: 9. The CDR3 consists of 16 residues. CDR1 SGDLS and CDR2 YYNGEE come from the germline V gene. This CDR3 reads CASSSFSGSSSYEQYF. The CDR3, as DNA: TGTGCCAGCAGCTCCTTTAGCGGGAGCTCTTCCTACGAGCAGTACTTC.

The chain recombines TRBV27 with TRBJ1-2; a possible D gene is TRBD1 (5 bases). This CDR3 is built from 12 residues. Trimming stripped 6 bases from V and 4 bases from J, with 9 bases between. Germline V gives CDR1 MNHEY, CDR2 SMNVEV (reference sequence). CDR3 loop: CASRGDSYGYTF. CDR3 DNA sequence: TGTGCCAGCAGAGGGGACTCCTATGGCTACACCTTC.

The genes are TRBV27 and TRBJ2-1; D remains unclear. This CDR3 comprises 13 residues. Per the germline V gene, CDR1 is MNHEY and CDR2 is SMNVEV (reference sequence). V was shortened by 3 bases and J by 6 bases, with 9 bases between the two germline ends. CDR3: CASSLQAPNEQFF. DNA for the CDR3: TGTGCCAGCAGTTTGCAAGCGCCCAATGAGCAGTTCTTC.

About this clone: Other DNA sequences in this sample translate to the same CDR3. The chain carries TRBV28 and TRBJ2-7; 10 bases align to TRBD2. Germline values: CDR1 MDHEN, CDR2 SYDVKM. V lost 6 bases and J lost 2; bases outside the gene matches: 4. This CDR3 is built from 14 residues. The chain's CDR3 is CASSRTSGPYEQYF. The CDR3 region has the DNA TGTGCCAGCAGCAGGACTAGCGGCCCCTACGAGCAGTACTTC.

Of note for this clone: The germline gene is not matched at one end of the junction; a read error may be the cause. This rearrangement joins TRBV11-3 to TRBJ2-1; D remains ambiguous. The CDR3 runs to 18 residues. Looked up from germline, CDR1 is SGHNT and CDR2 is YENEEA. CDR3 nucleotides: TGTGCCAGCAGCTTAGCCTTTCCCACGATCCCCTCCCACAATGAGCAGTTCTTC. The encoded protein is CASSLAFPTIPSHNEQFF.

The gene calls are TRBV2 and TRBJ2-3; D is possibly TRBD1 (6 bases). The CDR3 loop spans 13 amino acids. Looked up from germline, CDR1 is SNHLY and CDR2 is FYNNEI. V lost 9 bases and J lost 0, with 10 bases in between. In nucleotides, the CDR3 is TGTGCCAGACAGGGATCTAGCACAGATACGCAGTATTTT. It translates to CARQGSSTDTQYF.

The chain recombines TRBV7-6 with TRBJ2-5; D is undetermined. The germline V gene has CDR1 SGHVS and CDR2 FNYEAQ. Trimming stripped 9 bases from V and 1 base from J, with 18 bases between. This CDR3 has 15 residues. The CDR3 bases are TGTGCCAGTACCCATAATTCGGTGGGCCAAGAGACCCAGTACTTC. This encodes CASTHNSVGQETQYF.

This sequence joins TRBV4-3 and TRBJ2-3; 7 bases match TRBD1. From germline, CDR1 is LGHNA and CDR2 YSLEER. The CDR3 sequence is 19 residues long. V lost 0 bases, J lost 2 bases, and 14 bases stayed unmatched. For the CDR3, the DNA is TGCGCCAGCAGCCAAGATCCCCCTAGACAGGGAATGGTCACAGATACGCAGTATTTT. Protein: CASSQDPPRQGMVTDTQYF.

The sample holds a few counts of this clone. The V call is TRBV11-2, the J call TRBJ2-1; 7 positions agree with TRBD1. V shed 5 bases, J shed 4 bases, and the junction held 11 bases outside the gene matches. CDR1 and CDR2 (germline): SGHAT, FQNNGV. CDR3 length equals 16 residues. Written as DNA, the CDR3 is TGTGCCAGCAGCCCCCTTAGGGGGCCGAGGTACAATGAGCAGTTCTTC. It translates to CASSPLRGPRYNEQFF.

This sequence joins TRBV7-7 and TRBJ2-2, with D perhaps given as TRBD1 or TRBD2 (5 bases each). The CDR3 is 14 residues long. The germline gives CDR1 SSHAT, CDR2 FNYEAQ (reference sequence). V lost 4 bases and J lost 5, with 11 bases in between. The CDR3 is CASSSGADTGELFF. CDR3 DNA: TGTGCCAGCAGCTCCGGGGCGGATACCGGGGAGCTGTTTTTT.

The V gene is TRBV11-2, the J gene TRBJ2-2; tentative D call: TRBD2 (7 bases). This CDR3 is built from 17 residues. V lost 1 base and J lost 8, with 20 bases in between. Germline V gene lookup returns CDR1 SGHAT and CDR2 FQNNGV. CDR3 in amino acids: CASSLASGGAMTGELFF. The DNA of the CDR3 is TGTGCCAGCAGCTTAGCGTCTGGGGGGGCTATGACTGGGGAGCTGTTTTTT.

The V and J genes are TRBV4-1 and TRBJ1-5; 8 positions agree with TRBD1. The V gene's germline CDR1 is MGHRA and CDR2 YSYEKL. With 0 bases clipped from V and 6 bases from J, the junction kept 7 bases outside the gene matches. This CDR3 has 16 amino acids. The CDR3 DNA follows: TGCGCCAGCAGCCAAGAGGCGACAGGGGCCGGTCAGCCCCAGCATTTT. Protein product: CASSQEATGAGQPQHF.

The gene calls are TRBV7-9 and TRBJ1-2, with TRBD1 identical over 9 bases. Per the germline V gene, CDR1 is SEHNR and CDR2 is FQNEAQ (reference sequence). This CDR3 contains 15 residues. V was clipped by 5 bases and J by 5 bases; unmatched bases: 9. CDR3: CASSPAGTGMYGYTF. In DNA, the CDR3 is TGTGCCAGCAGCCCTGCGGGGACAGGGATGTATGGCTACACCTTC.

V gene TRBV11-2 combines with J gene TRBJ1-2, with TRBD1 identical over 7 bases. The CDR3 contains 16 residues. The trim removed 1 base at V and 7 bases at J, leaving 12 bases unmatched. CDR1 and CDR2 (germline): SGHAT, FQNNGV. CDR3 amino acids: CASSLGTGRVRGGYTF. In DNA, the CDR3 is TGTGCCAGCAGCTTAGGGACAGGCAGGGTACGCGGTGGCTACACCTTC.

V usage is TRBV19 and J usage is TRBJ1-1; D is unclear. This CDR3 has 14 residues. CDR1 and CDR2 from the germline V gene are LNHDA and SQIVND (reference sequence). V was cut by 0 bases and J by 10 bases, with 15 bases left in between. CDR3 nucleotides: TGTGCCAGTAGTATAGAATTGGGGTTCGAGGCAGCTTTCTTT. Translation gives CASSIELGFEAAFF.